The 10 T cell receptor beta chains listed next were all sequenced from one sample in a study of T cells in Graves' hyperthyroidism and ophthalmopathy. There were TCR beta CDR3 regions amplified from RNA transcripts. First-round RT-PCR targeting the TCR CDR3 was performed with the HTBI primer set. One entry per CDR3 protein, called by TCRdb with MiXCR from the multiplex PCR reads. The sample has about 720,000 distinct CDR3 sequences, about a sixth seen once; the top ten hold around 8%. The specimen was blood. Receptors were obtained from a man between 18 and 29 years old with Graves' hyperthyroidism.

Only one count was recorded for this clonotype. The V gene is TRBV28, the J gene TRBJ2-5, with 8 bases aligning to TRBD1. Trimming at V came to 4 bases and at J to 5 bases, leaving 9 bases not matched to a gene. This CDR3 has 15 amino acids. Germline V lookup: CDR1 MDHEN, CDR2 SYDVKM. In DNA form, the CDR3 reads TGTGCCAGCAGTTCGACAGGGACAGGTCGGGAGACCCAGTACTTC. Translation: CASSSTGTGRETQYF.

This clonotype showed up many times. The chain is built from TRBV28 and TRBJ2-7, with D unclear. CDR3 length: 9 residues. V was cut by 10 bases and J by 2 bases, with 3 bases left in between. Germline lookup yields CDR1 MDHEN and CDR2 SYDVKM. CDR3 in DNA: TGTGCCACTACCTACGAGCAGTACTTC. It codes for CATTYEQYF.

As for this clonotype: A clone one base away is much larger, so this may be a read error. The J gene is TRBJ2-1, the V gene TRBV28; the match to TRBD1 covers 11 bases. This CDR3 region has 14 residues. Germline CDR1 is MDHEN and CDR2 is SYDVKM. After removal of 4 bases from V and 7 bases from J, the junction contained 3 bases not matched to a gene. CDR3 protein: CASSWTGGGNEQFF. The DNA of the CDR3 is TGTGCCAGCAGTTGGACAGGGGGCGGGAATGAGCAGTTCTTC.

V is TRBV15 and J is TRBJ2-1; D is undetermined. The germline V and J ends were trimmed by 0 bases and 3 bases, with 9 bases remaining between them. The CDR3 has 15 amino acids. The V gene's germline CDR1 is LNHNV and CDR2 YYDKDF (reference sequence). The CDR3 sequence: CATSRDRGGYNEQFF. The DNA of the CDR3 is TGTGCCACCAGCAGAGATCGAGGCGGCTACAATGAGCAGTTCTTC.

This clonotype showed up just a few times. The V call is TRBV5-5, the J call TRBJ2-7, with 7 bases matching TRBD2. The J segment lost 0 bases and the V segment lost 1 base, leaving 7 bases of the junction unmatched. The CDR3 runs to 16 residues. In germline, CDR1 is SGHKS, CDR2 YYEKEE (reference sequence). For the CDR3, the DNA is TGTGCCAGCAGCTTGACGCTAGCGGTTAGCTCCTACGAGCAGTACTTC. Its translation is CASSLTLAVSSYEQYF.

The rearrangement links TRBV5-6 to TRBJ2-7; 7 bases map to TRBD1. The CDR3 is 16 residues long. Per the germline V gene, CDR1 is SGHDT and CDR2 is YYEEEE. The V gene end was trimmed by 1 base and the J gene end by 1 base; junction bases not matched to a gene: 8. CDR3: CASSLLPQGISYEQYF. The CDR3 nucleotides are TGTGCCAGCAGCTTGCTCCCACAGGGGATATCCTACGAGCAGTACTTC.

This clonotype was detected many times. The gene calls are TRBV28 and TRBJ2-1; D possibly corresponds to TRBD2 (5 bases). Germline values: CDR1 MDHEN, CDR2 SYDVKM. With 6 bases removed from V and 2 bases from J, the gap between germline ends came to 11 bases. The CDR3 runs to 14 residues. The CDR3 loop reads CASSFSGAYNEQFF. In DNA form, the CDR3 reads TGTGCCAGCAGCTTTTCCGGGGCCTACAATGAGCAGTTCTTC.

This clonotype has only a few counts. This chain joins TRBV7-2 and TRBJ2-7; D not certain. This CDR3 spans 14 amino acids. Germline V lookup: CDR1 SGHTA, CDR2 FQGNSA. The V end lost 5 bases, the J end lost 2 bases, and 13 bases lay between the germline ends. This CDR3 reads CASSPRAGPYEQYF. CDR3 coding DNA: TGTGCCAGCAGCCCCCGGGCAGGTCCCTACGAGCAGTACTTC.

This clonotype occurred many times. The chain employs TRBV28 and TRBJ2-7, with TRBD1 matching 9 bases. The CDR3 length is 15 residues. V trimming: 5 bases; J trimming: 1 base; junction bases outside the gene matches: 6. The germline V gene has CDR1 MDHEN and CDR2 SYDVKM. The CDR3, as DNA: TGTGCCAGCAGTACCGTCGGGACAGGGTCCTACGAGCAGTACTTC. This sequence encodes CASSTVGTGSYEQYF.

There are many counts of this clonotype. This chain joins TRBV5-1 and TRBJ1-1; D is undetermined. The germline V and J ends were trimmed by 4 bases and 3 bases, with 10 bases remaining between them. Germline CDR1 and CDR2: SGHRS and YFSETQ. This CDR3 contains 13 residues. CDR3 sequence (DNA): TGCGCCAGCAGCCATGATCCGGACACTGAAGCTTTCTTT. It encodes CASSHDPDTEAFF.